This T cell receptor beta chain was retrieved from a study of OX40 agonist ivuxolimab in advanced cancers. Across the study: Patients received ivuxolimab, an agonistic anti-OX40 (CD134) antibody. Those enrolled were 70% to 85% male, with a mean age of 60 years and ages from about 20 to 90. Prior checkpoint blockade (anti-PD-1, anti-PD-L1 or anti-CTLA-4) was permitted; approximately 40% had it.

TCRdb's copy holds only in-frame clones and misses some; the assay was immunoSEQ multiplex PCR. There are over 50,000 clones in the sample; under 90% occur only once, and under 0.65% lies in the top ten. V was pared by 0 bases and J by 2 bases, with 13 bases between. The CDR3 length is 16 residues. Looked up from germline, CDR1 is SGHNT and CDR2 is YYREEE (reference sequence). This clonotype originated in an adult with an advanced solid tumor such as melanoma, head and neck, liver or kidney cancer. The J gene is TRBJ2-3, the V gene TRBV5-4; D is possibly TRBD2 (6 bases). The sample in question was CD4+ or CD8+ T cells sorted from blood, obtained in a trial of the OX40 agonist ivuxolimab. In DNA, the CDR3 is TGTGCCAGCAGCTTGGACGCCAGCGGGTCCACAGATACGCAGTATTTT. Translation gives CASSLDASGSTDTQYF.